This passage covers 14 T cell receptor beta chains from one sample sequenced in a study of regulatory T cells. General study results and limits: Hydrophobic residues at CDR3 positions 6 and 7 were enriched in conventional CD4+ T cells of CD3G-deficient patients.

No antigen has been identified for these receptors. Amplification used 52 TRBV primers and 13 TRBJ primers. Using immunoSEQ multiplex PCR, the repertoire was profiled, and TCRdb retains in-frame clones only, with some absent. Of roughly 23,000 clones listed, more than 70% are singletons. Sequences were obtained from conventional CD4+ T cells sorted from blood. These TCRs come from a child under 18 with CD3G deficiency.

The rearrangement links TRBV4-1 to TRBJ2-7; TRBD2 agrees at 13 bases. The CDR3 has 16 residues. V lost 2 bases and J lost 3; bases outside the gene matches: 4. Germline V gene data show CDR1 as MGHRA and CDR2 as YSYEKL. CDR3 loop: CASSQTSGRAYYEQYF. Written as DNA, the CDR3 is TGCGCCAGCAGCCAAACTAGCGGGAGGGCTTACTACGAGCAGTACTTC.

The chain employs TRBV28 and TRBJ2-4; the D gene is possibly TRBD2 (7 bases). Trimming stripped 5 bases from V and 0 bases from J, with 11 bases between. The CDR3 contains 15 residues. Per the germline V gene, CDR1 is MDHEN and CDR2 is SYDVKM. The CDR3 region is CASSRGGEAKNIQYF. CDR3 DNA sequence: TGTGCCAGCAGTCGAGGGGGGGAAGCCAAAAACATTCAGTACTTC. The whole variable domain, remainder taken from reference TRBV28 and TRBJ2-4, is DVKVTQSSRYLVKRTGEKVFLECVQDMDHENMFWYRQDPGLGLRLIYFSYDVKMKEKGDIPEGYSVSREKKERFSLILESASTNQTSMYLCASSRGGEAKNIQYFGAGTRLSVL.

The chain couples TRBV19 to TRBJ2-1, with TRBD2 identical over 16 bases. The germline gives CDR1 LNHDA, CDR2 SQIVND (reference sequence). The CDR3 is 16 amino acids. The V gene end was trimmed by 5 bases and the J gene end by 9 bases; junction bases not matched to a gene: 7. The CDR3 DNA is TGTGCCAGTAGTCCGGGACTAGCGGGAGGGCCGGTTGAGCAGTTCTTC. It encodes CASSPGLAGGPVEQFF. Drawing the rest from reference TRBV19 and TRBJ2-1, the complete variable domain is DGGITQSPKYLFRKEGQNVTLSCEQNLNHDAMYWYRQDPGQGLRLIYYSQIVNDFQKGDIAEGYSVSREKKESFPLTVTSAQKNPTAFYLCASSPGLAGGPVEQFFGPGTRLTVL.

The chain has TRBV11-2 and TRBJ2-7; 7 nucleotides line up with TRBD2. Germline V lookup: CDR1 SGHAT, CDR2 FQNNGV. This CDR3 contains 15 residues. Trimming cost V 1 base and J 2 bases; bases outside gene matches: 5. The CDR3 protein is CASSLGLAKPYEQYF. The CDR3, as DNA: TGTGCCAGCAGCTTAGGACTAGCAAAGCCCTACGAGCAGTACTTC.

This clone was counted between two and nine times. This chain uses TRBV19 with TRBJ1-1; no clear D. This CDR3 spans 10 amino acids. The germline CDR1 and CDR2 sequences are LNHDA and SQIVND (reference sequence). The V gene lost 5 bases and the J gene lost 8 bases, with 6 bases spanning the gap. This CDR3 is CASSAYEAFF. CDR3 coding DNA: TGTGCCAGTAGTGCCTACGAAGCTTTCTTT.

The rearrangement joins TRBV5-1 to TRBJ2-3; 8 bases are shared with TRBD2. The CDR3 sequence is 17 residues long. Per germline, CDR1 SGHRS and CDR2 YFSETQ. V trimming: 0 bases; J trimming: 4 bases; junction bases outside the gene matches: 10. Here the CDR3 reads CASSLAYPGGPPDTQYF. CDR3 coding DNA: TGCGCCAGCAGCTTGGCCTATCCGGGAGGGCCCCCAGATACGCAGTATTTT. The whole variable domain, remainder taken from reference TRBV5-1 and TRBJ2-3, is KAGVTQTPRYLIKTRGQQVTLSCSPISGHRSVSWYQQTPGQGLQFLFEYFSETQRNKGNFPGRFSGRQFSNSRSEMNVSTLELGDSALYLCASSLAYPGGPPDTQYFGPGTRLTVL.

The CDR3, as DNA: TGTGCCAGCAGTGAAAGGGTCCGCGGGAGGGGCACAGATACGCAGTATTTT. Encoded protein: CASSERVRGRGTDTQYF. The genes are TRBV6-1 and TRBJ2-3, with 9 bases matching TRBD2. With V trimmed by 2 bases and J by 1 base, 7 bases remained unmatched. CDR3 length: 17 residues. Germline CDR1 is MNHNS and CDR2 is SASEGT.

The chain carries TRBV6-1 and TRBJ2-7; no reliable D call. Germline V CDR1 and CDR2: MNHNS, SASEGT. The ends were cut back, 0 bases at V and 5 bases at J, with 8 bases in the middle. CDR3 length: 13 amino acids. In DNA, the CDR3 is TGTGCCAGCAGTGAAGCGCTTCGTAACGAGCAGTACTTC. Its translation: CASSEALRNEQYF.

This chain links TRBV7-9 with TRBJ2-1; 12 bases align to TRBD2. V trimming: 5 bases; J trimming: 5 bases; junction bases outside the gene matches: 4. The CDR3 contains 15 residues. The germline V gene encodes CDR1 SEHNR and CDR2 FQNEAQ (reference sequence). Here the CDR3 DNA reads TGTGCCAGCAGCCGACTAGCGGGAGTAGACAATGAGCAGTTCTTC. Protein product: CASSRLAGVDNEQFF.

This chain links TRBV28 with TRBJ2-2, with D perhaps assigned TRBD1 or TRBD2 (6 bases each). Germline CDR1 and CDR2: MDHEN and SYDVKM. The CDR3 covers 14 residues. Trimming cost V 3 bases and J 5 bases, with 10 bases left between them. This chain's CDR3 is CASSFQGGTGELFF. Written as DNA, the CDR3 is TGTGCCAGCAGTTTTCAAGGGGGGACCGGGGAGCTGTTTTTT.

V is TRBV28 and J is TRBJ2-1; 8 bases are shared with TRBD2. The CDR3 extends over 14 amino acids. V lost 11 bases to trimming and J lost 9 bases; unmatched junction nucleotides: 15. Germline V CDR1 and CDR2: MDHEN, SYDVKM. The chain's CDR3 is CAAGRGDGLGEQFF. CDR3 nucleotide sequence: TGTGCCGCCGGGAGGGGCGATGGGCTTGGTGAGCAGTTCTTC.

CDR3 sequence (DNA): TGTGCCAGCAGTGATGGGACAGGCCCCCGAGAGACCCAGTACTTC. This gives the protein CASSDGTGPRETQYF. The chain carries TRBV25-1 and TRBJ2-5; 8 nucleotides align to TRBD1. Germline V gene data show CDR1 as MGHDK and CDR2 as SYGVNS. CDR3 length: 15 residues. V lost 3 bases to trimming and J lost 4 bases; unmatched junction nucleotides: 7.

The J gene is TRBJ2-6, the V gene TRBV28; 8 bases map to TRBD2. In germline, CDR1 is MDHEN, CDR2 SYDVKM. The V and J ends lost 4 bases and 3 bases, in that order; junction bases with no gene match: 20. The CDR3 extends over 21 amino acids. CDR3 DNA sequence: TGTGCCAGCAGTTCTAGGGGCGTTAAGGTTACTAGCGGTCGTGGGGCCAACGTCCTGACTTTC. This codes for CASSSRGVKVTSGRGANVLTF.

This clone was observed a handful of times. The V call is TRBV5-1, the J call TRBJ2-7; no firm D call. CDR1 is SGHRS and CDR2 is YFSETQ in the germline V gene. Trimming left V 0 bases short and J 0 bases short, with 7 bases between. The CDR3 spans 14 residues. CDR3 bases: TGCGCCAGCAGCTTGGGGGCGAACTCCTACGAGCAGTACTTC. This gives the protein CASSLGANSYEQYF.